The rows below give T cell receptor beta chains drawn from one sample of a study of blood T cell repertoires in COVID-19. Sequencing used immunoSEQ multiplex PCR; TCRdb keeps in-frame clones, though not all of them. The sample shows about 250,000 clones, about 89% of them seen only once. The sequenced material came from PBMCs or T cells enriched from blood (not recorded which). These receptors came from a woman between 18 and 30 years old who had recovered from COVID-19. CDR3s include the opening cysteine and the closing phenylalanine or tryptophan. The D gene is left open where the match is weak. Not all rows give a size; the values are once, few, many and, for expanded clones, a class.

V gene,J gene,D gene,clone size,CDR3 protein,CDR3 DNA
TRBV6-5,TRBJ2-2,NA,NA,CASSYSTTGNGELFF,TGTGCCAGCAGTTACTCGACAACTGGTAACGGGGAGCTGTTTTTT
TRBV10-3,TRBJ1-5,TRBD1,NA,CAIRGQSNQPQHF,TGTGCCATCAGGGGACAGAGCAATCAGCCCCAGCATTTT
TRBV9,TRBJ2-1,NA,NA,CASSVGWRNEQFF,TGTGCCAGCAGCGTAGGGTGGAGGAATGAGCAGTTCTTC
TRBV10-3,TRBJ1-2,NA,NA,CAISPGRNGPNYGYTF,TGTGCCATCAGCCCCGGCAGGAATGGTCCTAACTATGGCTACACCTTC
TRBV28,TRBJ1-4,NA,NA,CASTWGGRANEKLFF,TGTGCCAGCACTTGGGGGGGTAGAGCTAATGAAAAACTGTTTTTT
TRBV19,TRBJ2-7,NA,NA,CASRPLGEDSYEQYF,TGTGCCAGTAGGCCCCTTGGTGAAGATAGCTACGAGCAGTACTTC
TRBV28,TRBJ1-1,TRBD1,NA,CASSTGVTEAFF,TGTGCCAGCAGCACAGGGGTGACTGAAGCTTTCTTT
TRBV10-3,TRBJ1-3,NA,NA,CAISEVEAPGNTIYF,TGTGCCATCAGTGAGGTAGAGGCGCCGGGAAACACCATATATTTT
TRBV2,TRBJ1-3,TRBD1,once,CASSADRAPGNTIYF,TGTGCCAGCAGTGCTGACAGGGCCCCTGGAAACACCATATATTTT
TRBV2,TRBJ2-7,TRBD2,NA,CASSESPRGGAYEQYF,TGTGCCAGCAGTGAATCGCCGCGCGGGGGGGCTTACGAGCAGTACTTC
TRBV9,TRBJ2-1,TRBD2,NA,CASSVGLAGGSSYNEQFF,TGTGCCAGCAGCGTAGGACTAGCGGGGGGTAGCTCCTACAATGAGCAGTTCTTC
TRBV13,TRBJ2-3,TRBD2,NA,CASSSGLAGYRTDTQYF,TGTGCCAGCAGCTCGGGACTAGCGGGATATCGCACAGATACGCAGTATTTT
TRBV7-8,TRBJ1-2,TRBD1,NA,CASSRDRTYGYTF,TGTGCCAGCAGCCGGGACAGGACGTATGGCTACACCTTC
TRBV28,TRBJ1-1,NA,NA,CASSLGQNTEAFF,TGTGCCAGCAGTTTAGGACAGAACACTGAAGCTTTCTTT
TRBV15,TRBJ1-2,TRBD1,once,CATSRDNRGYGYTF,TGTGCCACCAGCAGAGATAACAGGGGCTATGGCTACACCTTC
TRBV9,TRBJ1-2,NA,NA,CASSDRASYTF,TGTGCCAGCAGCGACAGGGCCAGCTACACCTTC
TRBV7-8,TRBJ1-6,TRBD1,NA,CASSPGQGYHSPLHF,TGTGCCAGCAGCCCTGGACAGGGGTATCATTCACCCCTCCACTTT
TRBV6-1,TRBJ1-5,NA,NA,CASSDRLNSNQPQHF,TGTGCCAGCAGTGACAGATTAAATAGCAATCAGCCCCAGCATTTT
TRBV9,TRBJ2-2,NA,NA,CASSLTGPKNTGELFF,TGTGCCAGCAGCCTGACAGGACCTAAAAACACCGGGGAGCTGTTTTTT
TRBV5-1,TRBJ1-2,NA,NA,CASSSKQGANYGYTF,TGCGCCAGCAGCTCCAAACAGGGAGCTAACTATGGCTACACCTTC
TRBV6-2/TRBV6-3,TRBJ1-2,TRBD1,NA,CASSSGQGGYGYTF,TGTGCCAGCAGTTCCGGACAGGGGGGCTATGGCTACACCTTC
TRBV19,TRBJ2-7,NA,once,CASSPRIGVYEQYF,TGTGCCAGTAGTCCGAGGATCGGGGTTTACGAGCAGTACTTC
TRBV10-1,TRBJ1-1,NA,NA,CASSEVQGYGGTEAFF,TGCGCCAGCAGTGAAGTCCAAGGGTACGGAGGCACTGAAGCTTTCTTT
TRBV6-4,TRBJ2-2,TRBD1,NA,CASSELGGENTGELFF,TGTGCCAGCAGTGAGTTAGGGGGCGAAAACACCGGGGAGCTGTTTTTT
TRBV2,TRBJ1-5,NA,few,CASRRQGFGRNQPQHF,TGTGCCAGCAGGCGGCAGGGGTTTGGGCGCAATCAGCCCCAGCATTTT
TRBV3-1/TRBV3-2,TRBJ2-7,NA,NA,CASSPSGFSYEQYF,TGTGCCAGCAGCCCTTCAGGGTTTTCTTACGAGCAGTACTTC
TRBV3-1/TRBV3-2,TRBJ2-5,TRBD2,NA,CASRRTSGRLYQETQYF,TGTGCCAGCAGGAGGACTAGCGGGAGATTGTACCAAGAGACCCAGTACTTC
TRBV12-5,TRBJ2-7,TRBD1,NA,CASGLTGGYEQYF,TGTGCTAGTGGTTTGACAGGGGGCTACGAGCAGTACTTC
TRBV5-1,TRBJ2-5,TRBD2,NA,CASSLEGEGTQYF,TGCGCCAGCAGCTTGGAAGGGGAGGGGACCCAGTACTTC
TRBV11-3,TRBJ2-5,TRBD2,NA,CASTSGTSGGETQYF,TGTGCCAGCACCTCCGGGACTAGCGGGGGTGAGACCCAGTACTTC
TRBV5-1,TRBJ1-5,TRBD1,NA,CASSSGQGGQPQHF,TGCGCCAGCAGCTCGGGACAGGGGGGCCAGCCCCAGCATTTT
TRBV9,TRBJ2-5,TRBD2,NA,CASSARAGGLRETQYF,TGTGCCAGCAGCGCGCGGGCGGGGGGGCTTAGGGAGACCCAGTACTTC
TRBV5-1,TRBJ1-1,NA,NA,CASSPGLRQNTEAFF,TGCGCCAGCAGCCCAGGATTAAGGCAGAACACTGAAGCTTTCTTT
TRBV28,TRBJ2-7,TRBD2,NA,CASSSGGITGGYEQYF,TGTGCCAGCAGTTCGGGAGGAATCACTGGGGGCTACGAGCAGTACTTC
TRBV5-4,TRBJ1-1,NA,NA,CASSAGTPVNTEAFF,TGTGCCAGCAGCGCCGGGACACCCGTGAACACTGAAGCTTTCTTT
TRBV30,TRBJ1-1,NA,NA,CAWEGEGFSYTEAFF,TGTGCCTGGGAAGGGGAAGGGTTTAGTTACACTGAAGCTTTCTTT
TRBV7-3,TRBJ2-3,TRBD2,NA,CASSPTSGSDTQYF,TGTGCCAGCAGCCCGACTAGCGGGAGTGATACGCAGTATTTT
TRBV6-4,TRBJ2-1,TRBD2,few,CASSSDSGGGNEQFF,TGTGCCAGCAGCTCCGACAGCGGGGGGGGGAATGAGCAGTTCTTC
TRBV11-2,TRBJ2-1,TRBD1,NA,CASSWDRRNEQFF,TGTGCCAGCAGCTGGGACAGACGTAATGAGCAGTTCTTC
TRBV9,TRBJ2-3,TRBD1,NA,CASSAWTGRTDTQYF,TGTGCCAGCAGCGCGTGGACAGGGAGGACAGATACGCAGTATTTT
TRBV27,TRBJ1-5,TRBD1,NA,CASGWDSLDNQPQHF,TGTGCCAGCGGATGGGACAGCCTAGACAATCAGCCCCAGCATTTT
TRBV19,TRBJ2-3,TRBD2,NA,CASTVRGADTQYF,TGTGCCAGTACCGTGCGGGGGGCAGATACGCAGTATTTT
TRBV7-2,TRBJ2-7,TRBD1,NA,CASRDRSSYEQYF,TGTGCCAGCAGGGACAGGAGCTCCTACGAGCAGTACTTC
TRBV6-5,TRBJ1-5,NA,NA,CASSRAGYSNQPQHF,TGTGCCAGCAGCCGGGCAGGGTATAGCAATCAGCCCCAGCATTTT
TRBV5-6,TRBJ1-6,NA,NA,CASRPGQGGNSPLHF,TGTGCCAGCAGACCGGGACAAGGGGGTAATTCACCCCTCCACTTT
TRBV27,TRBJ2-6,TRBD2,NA,CASSWGGSGANVLTF,TGTGCCAGCAGTTGGGGGGGAAGTGGGGCCAACGTCCTGACTTTC
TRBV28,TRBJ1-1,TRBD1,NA,CASSPRQGFTEAFF,TGTGCCAGCAGTCCAAGACAGGGTTTCACTGAAGCTTTCTTT
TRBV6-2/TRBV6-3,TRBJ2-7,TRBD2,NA,CASSGLAGSRYEQYF,TGTGCCAGCAGTGGCCTAGCGGGAAGTCGTTACGAGCAGTACTTC
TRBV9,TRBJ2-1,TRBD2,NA,CASGGLADYNEQFF,TGTGCCAGCGGCGGACTAGCGGACTACAATGAGCAGTTCTTC
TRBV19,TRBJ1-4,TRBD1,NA,CASHNQGALQKLFF,TGTGCCAGCCATAACCAGGGGGCGCTTCAGAAACTGTTTTTT
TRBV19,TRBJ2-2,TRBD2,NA,CASSIMTSGSLMSSTGELFF,TGTGCCAGTAGTATTATGACTAGCGGGAGTCTAATGAGTAGTACCGGGGAGCTGTTTTTT
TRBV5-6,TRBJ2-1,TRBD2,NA,CASSGLEGGNEQFF,TGTGCCAGCAGCGGACTAGAGGGAGGTAATGAGCAGTTCTTC
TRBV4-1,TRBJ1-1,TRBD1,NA,CASSLQGAGNTEAFF,TGCGCCAGCAGCCTACAGGGGGCCGGAAACACTGAAGCTTTCTTT
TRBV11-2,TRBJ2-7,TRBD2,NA,CASSLIVTSGRAGSYEQYF,TGTGCCAGCAGCTTAATCGTGACTAGCGGGAGGGCCGGGTCCTACGAGCAGTACTTC
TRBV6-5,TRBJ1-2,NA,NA,CASSYRRQIRGYTF,TGTGCCAGCAGTTACCGGCGACAGATTCGTGGCTACACCTTC
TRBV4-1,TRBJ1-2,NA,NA,CASSQRMGLNYGYTF,TGCGCCAGCAGCCAAAGGATGGGGCTCAACTATGGCTACACCTTC
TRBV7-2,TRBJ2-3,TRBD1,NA,CASSLRSGGRSDTQYF,TGTGCCAGCAGCTTAAGGTCAGGGGGCAGGTCAGATACGCAGTATTTT
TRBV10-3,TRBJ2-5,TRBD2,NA,CAISELSSGGSTQETQYF,TGTGCCATCAGTGAGCTCTCTAGCGGGGGGTCCACACAAGAGACCCAGTACTTC
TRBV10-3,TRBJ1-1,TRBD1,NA,CAISVTGGGNTEAFF,TGTGCCATCAGTGTTACAGGGGGCGGCAACACTGAAGCTTTCTTT
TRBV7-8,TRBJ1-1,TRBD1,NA,CASSVDRANTEAFF,TGTGCCAGCAGCGTCGACAGGGCGAACACTGAAGCTTTCTTT